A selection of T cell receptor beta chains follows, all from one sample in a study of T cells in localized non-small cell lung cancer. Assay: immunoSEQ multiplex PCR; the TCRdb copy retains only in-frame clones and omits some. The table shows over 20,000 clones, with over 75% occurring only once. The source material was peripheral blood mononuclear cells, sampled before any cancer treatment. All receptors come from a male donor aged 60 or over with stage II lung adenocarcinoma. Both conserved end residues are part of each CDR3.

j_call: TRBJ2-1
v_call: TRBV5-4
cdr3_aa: CASSGRIGQLNEQFF

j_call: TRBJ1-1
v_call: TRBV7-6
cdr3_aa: CASSSGTGTEAFF

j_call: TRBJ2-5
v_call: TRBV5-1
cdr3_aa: CASSRDSVETQYF

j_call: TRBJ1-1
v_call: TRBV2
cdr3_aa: CASKKDGLNTEAFF

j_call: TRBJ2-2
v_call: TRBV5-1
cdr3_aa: CASSLDGSNTGELFF

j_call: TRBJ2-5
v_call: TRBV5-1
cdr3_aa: CASSDRSEGETQYF

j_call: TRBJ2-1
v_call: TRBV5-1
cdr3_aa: CASSYATSGSIYEQFF

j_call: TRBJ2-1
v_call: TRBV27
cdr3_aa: CASSLCLAGNNNEQFF

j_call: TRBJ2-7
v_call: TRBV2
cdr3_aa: CASSALTGMDEQYF

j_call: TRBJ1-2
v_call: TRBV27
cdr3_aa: CASSFVGGNYGYTF

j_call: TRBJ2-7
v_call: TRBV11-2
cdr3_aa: CASSLGQGALRNQYF

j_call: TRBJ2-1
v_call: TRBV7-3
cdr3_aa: CASSSSRGSYNEQFF

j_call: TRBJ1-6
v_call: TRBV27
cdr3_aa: CASSKLGTGYSPLHF

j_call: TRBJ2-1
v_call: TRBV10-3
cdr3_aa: CAISEAGARDNEQFF

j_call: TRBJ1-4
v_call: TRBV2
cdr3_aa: CASTGHVDRPNEKLFF

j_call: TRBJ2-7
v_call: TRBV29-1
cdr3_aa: CSVGYSQLQYF

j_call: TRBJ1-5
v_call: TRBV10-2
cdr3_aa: CASSESMGGTGQPQHF

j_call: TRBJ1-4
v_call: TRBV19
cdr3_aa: CASSSREKLFF

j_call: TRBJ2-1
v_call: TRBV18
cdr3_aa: CASSPRRDSFAHEQFF

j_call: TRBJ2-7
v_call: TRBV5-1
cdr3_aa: CASSSRTTSSQNF

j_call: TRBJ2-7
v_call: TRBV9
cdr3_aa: CASSVVAAGQFYEQYF

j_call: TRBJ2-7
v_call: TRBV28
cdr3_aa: CASSSPTIDEQYF

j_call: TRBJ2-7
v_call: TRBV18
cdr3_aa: CASSPTGSEQYF

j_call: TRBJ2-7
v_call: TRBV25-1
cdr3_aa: CASSESLVGAASQYF

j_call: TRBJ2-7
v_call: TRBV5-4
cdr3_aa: CASSLGAGAGGEQYF

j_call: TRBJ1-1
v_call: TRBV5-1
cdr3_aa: CASSLDPRGLGSFF

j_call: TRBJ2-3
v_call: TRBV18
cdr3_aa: CASSPLRGRTQYF

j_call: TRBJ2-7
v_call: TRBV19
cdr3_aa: CASKGAHGTYEQYF

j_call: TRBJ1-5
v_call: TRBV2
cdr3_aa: CASGLDRGDQPQHF

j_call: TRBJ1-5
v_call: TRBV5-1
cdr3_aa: CASSLSGVNQPQHF

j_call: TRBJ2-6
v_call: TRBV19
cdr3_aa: CASSIPRRGSGANVLTF

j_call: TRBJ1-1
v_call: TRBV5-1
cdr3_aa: CASSATGETEAFF

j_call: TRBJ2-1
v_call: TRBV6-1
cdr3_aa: CASSGTPPGSYNEQFF

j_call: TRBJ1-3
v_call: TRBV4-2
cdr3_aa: CASSRPTGAGNTIYF

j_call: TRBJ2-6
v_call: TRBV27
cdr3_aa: CASSRAISGANVLTF

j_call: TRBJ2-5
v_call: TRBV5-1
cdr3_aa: CASSLEGGETQYF

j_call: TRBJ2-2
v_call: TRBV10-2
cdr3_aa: CASRDTGGGELFF

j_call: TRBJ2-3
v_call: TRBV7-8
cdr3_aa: CASSENPGLTSFRDTQYF

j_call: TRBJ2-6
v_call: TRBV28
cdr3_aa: CASSLLAVSGANVLTF

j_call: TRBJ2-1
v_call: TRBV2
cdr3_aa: CASSVWGRSYNEQFF

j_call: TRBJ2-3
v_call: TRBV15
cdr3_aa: CATSREPTTALTQYF

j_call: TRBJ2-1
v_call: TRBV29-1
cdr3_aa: CSAPTGTTYNEQFF

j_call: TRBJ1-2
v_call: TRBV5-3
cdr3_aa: CASSLGEDRDYGYTF

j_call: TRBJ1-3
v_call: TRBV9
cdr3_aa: CASSVGGAGNTIYF

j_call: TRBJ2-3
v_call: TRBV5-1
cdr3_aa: CASSPRTSGPTDTQYF

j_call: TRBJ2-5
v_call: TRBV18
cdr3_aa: CASSAPGSRAQYF